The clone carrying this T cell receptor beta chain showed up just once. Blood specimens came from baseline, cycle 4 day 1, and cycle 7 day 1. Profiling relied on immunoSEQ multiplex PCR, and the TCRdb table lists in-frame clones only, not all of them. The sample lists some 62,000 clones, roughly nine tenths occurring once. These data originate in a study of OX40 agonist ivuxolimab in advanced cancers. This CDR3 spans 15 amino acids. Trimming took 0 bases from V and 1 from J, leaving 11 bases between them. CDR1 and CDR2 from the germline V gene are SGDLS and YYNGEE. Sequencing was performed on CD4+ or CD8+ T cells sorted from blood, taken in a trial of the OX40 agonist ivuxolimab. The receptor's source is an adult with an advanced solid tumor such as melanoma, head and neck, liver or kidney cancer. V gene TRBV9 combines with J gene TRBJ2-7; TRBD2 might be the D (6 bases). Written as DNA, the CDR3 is TGTGCCAGCAGCGTAGCTAGCGCGCATTCCTACGAGCAGTACTTC. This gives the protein CASSVASAHSYEQYF.